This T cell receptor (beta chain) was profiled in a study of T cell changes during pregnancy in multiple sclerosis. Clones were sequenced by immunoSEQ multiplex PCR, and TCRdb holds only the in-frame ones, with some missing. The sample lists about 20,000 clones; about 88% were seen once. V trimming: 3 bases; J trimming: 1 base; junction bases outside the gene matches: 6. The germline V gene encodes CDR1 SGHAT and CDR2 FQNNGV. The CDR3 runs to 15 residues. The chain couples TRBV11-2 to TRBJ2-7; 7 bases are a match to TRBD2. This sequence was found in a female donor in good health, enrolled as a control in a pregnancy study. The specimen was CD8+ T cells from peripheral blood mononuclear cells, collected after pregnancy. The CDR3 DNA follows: TGTGCCAGCAGCTTTCTCCTAGCGGTTTCCTACGAGCAGTACTTC. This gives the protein CASSFLLAVSYEQYF.